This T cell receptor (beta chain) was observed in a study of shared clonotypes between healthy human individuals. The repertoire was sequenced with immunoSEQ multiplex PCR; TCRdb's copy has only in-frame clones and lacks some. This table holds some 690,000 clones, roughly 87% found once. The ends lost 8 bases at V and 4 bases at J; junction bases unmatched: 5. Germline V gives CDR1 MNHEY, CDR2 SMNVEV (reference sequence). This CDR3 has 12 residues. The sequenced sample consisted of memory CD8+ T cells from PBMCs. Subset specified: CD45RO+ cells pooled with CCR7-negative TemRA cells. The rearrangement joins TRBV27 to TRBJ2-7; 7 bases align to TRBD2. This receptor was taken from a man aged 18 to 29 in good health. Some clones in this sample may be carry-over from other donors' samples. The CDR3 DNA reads TGTGCCAGCTTTGGGGGGGATTACGAGCAGTACTTC. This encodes CASFGGDYEQYF.